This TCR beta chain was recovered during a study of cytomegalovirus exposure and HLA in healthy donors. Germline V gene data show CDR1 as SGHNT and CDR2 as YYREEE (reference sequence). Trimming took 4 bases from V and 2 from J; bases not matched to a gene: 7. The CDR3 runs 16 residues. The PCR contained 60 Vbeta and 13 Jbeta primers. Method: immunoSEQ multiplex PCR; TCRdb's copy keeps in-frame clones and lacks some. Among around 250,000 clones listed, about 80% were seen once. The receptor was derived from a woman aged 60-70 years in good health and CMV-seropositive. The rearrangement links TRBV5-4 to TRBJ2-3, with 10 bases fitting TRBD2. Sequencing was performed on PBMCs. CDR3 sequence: CASSGLAGALTDTQYF. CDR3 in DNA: TGTGCCAGCAGCGGGCTAGCGGGAGCTCTCACAGATACGCAGTATTTT.